The 8 T cell receptor beta chains reported below all come from one sample, sequenced in a study of cytotoxic CD8 clonotypes in ibrutinib-treated CLL (dated by TCRdb to the early 2020s). The meaning of the sample's time point label: about twelve months on ibrutinib. The method was the immunoSEQ multiplex PCR assay. The table was pulled from immuneACCESS by TCRdb, which kept in-frame rearrangements only. Such tables lose some clones; where checked, under half of the loss comes from unresolved V genes, and the rest has no known cause. A total of 130,000 to 150,000 clones appear in this sample, approximately 89% of them only once. 11% of the sample lies in the top ten. The sequences come from PBMCs, collected after 12 months of ibrutinib treatment. The source of these receptors is a human donor with chronic lymphocytic leukemia.

The rearrangement joins TRBV19 to TRBJ2-7; possibly TRBD1 for D (6 bases). The V end lost 6 bases, the J end lost 2 bases, and 11 bases lay between the germline ends. Germline V gene data show CDR1 as LNHDA and CDR2 as SQIVND (reference sequence). This CDR3 comprises 13 residues. CDR3 region: CASRGARAYEQYF. The CDR3 DNA follows: TGTGCCAGTAGGGGGGCCAGGGCCTACGAGCAGTACTTC.

Comment on this clone: Its ends do not fully match the called genes, so a read error is possible. The chain employs TRBV29-1 and TRBJ2-7, with 8 bases lining up with TRBD2. Germline CDR1 reads SQVTM; CDR2 reads ANQGSEA. This CDR3 is 11 amino acids long. The DNA for the CDR3 is TGCAGCGTTGAAGATCGGAGGGGACTAGTTTTC. This translates into CSVEDRRGLVF.

V usage is TRBV13 and J usage is TRBJ2-2; TRBD2 agrees at 8 bases. J was trimmed by 4 bases and V by 4 bases; bases with no gene match: 5. This CDR3 is 15 amino acids long. In germline, CDR1 is PRHDT, CDR2 FYEKMQ (reference sequence). Written as DNA, the CDR3 is TGTGCCAGCAGCTCGACCCTAGCGGGCACCGGGGAGCTGTTTTTT. Translated: CASSSTLAGTGELFF. Combining the CDR3 with reference TRBV13 and TRBJ2-2 gives the whole variable domain AAGVIQSPRHLIKEKRETATLKCYPIPRHDTVYWYQQGPGQDPQFLISFYEKMQSDKGSIPDRFSAQQFSDYHSELNMSSLELGDSALYFCASSSTLAGTGELFFGEGSRLTVL.

V usage is TRBV5-6 and J usage is TRBJ2-7, with 10 bases identical to TRBD2. CDR1 SGHDT and CDR2 YYEEEE come from the germline V gene. V trimming: 6 bases; J trimming: 5 bases; junction bases outside the gene matches: 11. The CDR3 extends over 15 amino acids. The CDR3 region has the DNA TGTGCCAGCATCCTGAAGCGGGAGGGCCCCAACGAGCAGTACTTC. Its protein is CASILKREGPNEQYF.

The V gene is TRBV9, the J gene TRBJ1-2; no clear D gene. Germline-derived CDR1 and CDR2 are SGDLS and YYNGEE. The CDR3 has 15 amino acids. V lost 1 base and J lost 2, with 12 bases in between. The CDR3 DNA sequence: TGTGCCAGCAGCGTATTGGAAAATGCCAACTATGGCTACACCTTC. Translating gives CASSVLENANYGYTF.

The chain uses TRBV28 and TRBJ1-5, with D possibly matching TRBD1 (5 bases). The germline V gene has CDR1 MDHEN and CDR2 SYDVKM. The CDR3 has 16 amino acids. Trimming cost V 11 bases and J 3 bases, with 23 bases left between them. DNA for the CDR3: TGTGCCGTTCTTACAGGACCCCCAACAAACAATCAGCCCCAGCATTTT. Its translation: CAVLTGPPTNNQPQHF. The entire variable domain, with the rest obtained from reference TRBV28 and TRBJ1-5, is as follows: DVKVTQSSRYLVKRTGEKVFLECVQDMDHENMFWYRQDPGLGLRLIYFSYDVKMKEKGDIPEGYSVSREKKERFSLILESASTNQTSMYLCAVLTGPPTNNQPQHFGDGTRLSIL.

This clone was seen more than once but under ten times. The V call is TRBV9, the J call TRBJ1-2; 7 positions agree with TRBD1. This CDR3 has 15 amino acids. Trimming removed 0 bases from V and 4 bases from J; junction bases left unmatched: 6. Germline V lookup: CDR1 SGDLS, CDR2 YYNGEE. In DNA, the CDR3 is TGTGCCAGCAGCGTAGCTACAGGGGAGAGCTATGGCTACACCTTC. Its translation is CASSVATGESYGYTF.

The chain has TRBV9 and TRBJ2-2, with D hard to call. The CDR3 is 12 residues long. Germline CDR1 SGDLS, CDR2 YYNGEE. V was pared by 0 bases and J by 8 bases, with 5 bases between. CDR3 in amino acids: CASSVGLGELFF. The CDR3 DNA follows: TGTGCCAGCAGCGTAGGTCTGGGGGAGCTGTTTTTT.